Below, 28 T cell receptor beta chains from the same sample are listed, as sequenced in a study of blood T cell repertoires in COVID-19. Libraries were prepared by immunoSEQ multiplex PCR; TCRdb keeps only in-frame clonotypes and omits some of them. The table records approximately 260,000 clones, 75% to 85% of them present only once. Sequencing input: peripheral blood. The receptors were sampled from a woman aged 55-69 years with active or convalescent COVID-19.

J is TRBJ1-2 and V is TRBV7-2; D perhaps matches TRBD1 (5 bases). V lost 5 bases, J lost 1 base, and 11 bases lay in between. This CDR3 is 14 amino acids long. Germline V CDR1 and CDR2: SGHTA, FQGNSA. CDR3 residues: CASSPGGVNYGYTF. Written as DNA, the CDR3 is TGTGCCAGCAGCCCCGGGGGGGTTAACTATGGCTACACCTTC.

In this sample, this clone turned up a few times. The rearrangement joins TRBV27 to TRBJ1-4; TRBD1 matches at 7 bases. CDR1 is MNHEY, CDR2 SMNVEV, per germline (reference sequence). J lost 4 bases, V lost 5 bases, and 4 bases had no gene match. The CDR3 spans 14 residues. The CDR3 DNA sequence: TGTGCCAGCAGTCGACAGGGACATAATGAAAAACTGTTTTTT. This gives the protein CASSRQGHNEKLFF. The full variable domain, its missing parts supplied by reference TRBV27 and TRBJ1-4, is EAQVTQNPRYLITVTGKKLTVTCSQNMNHEYMSWYRQDPGLGLRQIYYSMNVEVTDKGDVPEGYKVSRKEKRNFPLILESPSPNQTSLYFCASSRQGHNEKLFFGSGTQLSVL.

The V and J genes are TRBV15 and TRBJ2-5; possibly TRBD2 for D (7 bases). CDR1 is LNHNV, CDR2 YYDKDF, per germline (reference sequence). The germline V and J ends were trimmed by 8 bases and 5 bases, with 15 bases remaining between them. This CDR3 region has 13 residues. CDR3 in amino acids: CATGEGGRETQYF. Written as DNA, the CDR3 is TGTGCCACCGGCGAGGGGGGGCGCGAGACCCAGTACTTC.

This clone was observed a single time. The chain carries TRBV6-6 and TRBJ2-2, with D unclear. V shed 6 bases and J shed 5 bases, with 10 bases lying between them. Germline assignment: CDR1 MNHNY and CDR2 SVGAGI (reference sequence). This CDR3 region has 13 residues. The CDR3 is CASSRLETGELFF. The CDR3 DNA follows: TGTGCCAGCAGCCGCCTCGAGACCGGGGAGCTGTTTTTT.

The rearrangement joins TRBV28 to TRBJ1-3; D gene unclear. The CDR3 is made up of 14 amino acids. Trimming pared 7 bases from V and 0 bases from J, leaving 10 bases between. Germline V gene sequence: CDR1 MDHEN, CDR2 SYDVKM. The CDR3 bases are TGTGCCAGCACCCAACAAAGCTCTGGAAACACCATATATTTT. Translated: CASTQQSSGNTIYF.

The J gene is TRBJ2-3, the V gene TRBV5-1; TRBD2 matches at 9 bases. CDR1 is SGHRS and CDR2 is YFSETQ in the germline V gene. After removal of 2 bases from V and 4 bases from J, the junction contained 29 bases not matched to a gene. The CDR3 has 23 amino acids. CDR3 bases: TGCGCCAGCAGCTTCTGGCCCCTAGCGGGGACGTCTGAAGGGGTAGATTTCTCAGATACGCAGTATTTT. Residues: CASSFWPLAGTSEGVDFSDTQYF.

This clone appeared once. The chain has TRBV6-5 and TRBJ2-5; D is possibly TRBD1 (5 bases). V lost 2 bases to trimming and J lost 2 bases, with 6 bases between them. This CDR3 has 13 amino acids. The germline V gene has CDR1 MNHEY and CDR2 SVGAGI. The chain's CDR3 is CASSYGQQETQYF. As DNA, the CDR3 is TGTGCCAGCAGTTACGGACAACAAGAGACCCAGTACTTC.

The chain couples TRBV2 to TRBJ1-5, with no clear D. The V gene's germline CDR1 is SNHLY and CDR2 FYNNEI. V lost 3 bases, J lost 4 bases, and 13 bases lay in between. The CDR3 loop spans 15 amino acids. The CDR3 sequence is CASSENGNFNQPQHF. In nucleotides, the CDR3 is TGTGCCAGCAGTGAGAACGGTAACTTTAATCAGCCCCAGCATTTT.

This clone was detected only once. J is TRBJ2-3 and V is TRBV6-4, with TRBD2 matching 7 bases. Trimming at V came to 10 bases and at J to 1 base, leaving 5 bases not matched to a gene. The CDR3 consists of 13 residues. Germline lookup yields CDR1 MRHNA and CDR2 SNTAGT. CDR3 region: CATAGPGTDTQYF. The CDR3 DNA follows: TGTGCCACAGCGGGGCCCGGCACAGATACGCAGTATTTT.

CDR3 loop: CAIAGGQSGANVLTF. The CDR3 DNA reads as TGTGCCATAGCGGGGGGGCAGTCTGGGGCCAACGTCCTGACTTTC. The gene calls are TRBV10-3 and TRBJ2-6; the match to TRBD2 covers 10 bases. V was clipped by 9 bases and J by 1 base; unmatched bases: 3. Germline values: CDR1 ENHRY, CDR2 SYGVKD. CDR3 length: 15 amino acids.

The V and J genes are TRBV12-3 or TRBV12-4 and TRBJ1-4; 8 bases agree with TRBD1. Trimming removed 4 bases from V and 8 bases from J; junction bases left unmatched: 3. The CDR3 is 13 amino acids. CDR3 residues: CASSSQGVEKLFF. In DNA form, the CDR3 reads TGTGCCAGCAGTTCACAGGGGGTAGAAAAACTGTTTTTT.

This clone was recorded a few times. The chain is built from TRBV9 and TRBJ2-7, with 14 bases aligning to TRBD2. The CDR3 loop spans 14 amino acids. The J segment lost 5 bases and the V segment lost 3 bases, leaving 1 base of the junction unmatched. CDR1 is SGDLS and CDR2 is YYNGEE in the germline V gene. The CDR3 sequence is CASSGTSGGHEQYF. Here the CDR3 DNA reads TGTGCCAGCAGCGGGACTAGCGGGGGGCACGAGCAGTACTTC.

The table lists this clone with a few counts. V is TRBV18 and J is TRBJ2-2; no reliable D call. Germline CDR1 KGHSH, CDR2 LQKENI. The CDR3 length is 17 residues. V was cut by 1 base and J by 3 bases, with 15 bases left in between. This chain's CDR3 is CASSPLPQNSYTGELFF. In nucleotides, the CDR3 is TGTGCCAGCTCACCACTTCCTCAGAATTCATACACCGGGGAGCTGTTTTTT.

The J gene is TRBJ2-7, the V gene TRBV10-1; TRBD1 agrees at 8 bases. The germline V gene encodes CDR1 WNHNN and CDR2 SYGVQD (reference sequence). Losses at the gene ends were 2 bases for V and 1 base for J; bases not matched to a gene: 16. The CDR3 runs 19 residues. The CDR3 DNA sequence: TGCGCCAGCAGTGAGAGGGACAGGCAGAGGTGGGGCCGGTCCTACGAGCAGTACTTC. Protein: CASSERDRQRWGRSYEQYF.

The J gene is TRBJ1-2, the V gene TRBV12-3 or TRBV12-4; 10 bases align to TRBD1. The CDR3 sequence is 12 residues long. V lost 8 bases and J lost 6; bases outside the gene matches: 3. Written as DNA, the CDR3 is TGTGCCAGCCGGGACAGGGGCCATGGCTACACCTTC. It encodes CASRDRGHGYTF.

The rearrangement joins TRBV2 to TRBJ2-7, with D possibly matching TRBD2 (7 bases). The CDR3 sequence is 18 residues long. The germline V and J ends were trimmed by 6 bases and 6 bases, with 30 bases remaining between them. Germline V CDR1 and CDR2: SNHLY, FYNNEI. The CDR3 DNA follows: TGTGCCAGCAGGACCATTTTCGGAAGGGAGGGGGGCCTTGGCGAGCAGTACTTC. It specifies CASRTIFGREGGLGEQYF.

The V gene is TRBV2, the J gene TRBJ2-1; 8 positions agree with TRBD2. This CDR3 region has 18 residues. The V gene's germline CDR1 is SNHLY and CDR2 FYNNEI. Trimming took 5 bases from V and 6 from J; bases not matched to a gene: 18. The CDR3 sequence is CASSPQGTGSGVVNEQFF. The CDR3 DNA sequence: TGTGCCAGCAGTCCCCAGGGGACGGGTAGCGGGGTGGTCAATGAGCAGTTCTTC.

This chain links TRBV7-9 with TRBJ2-7, with a weak D call TRBD2 (6 bases). Trimming pared 6 bases from V and 4 bases from J, leaving 19 bases between. CDR3 length: 15 amino acids. Germline V gives CDR1 SEHNR, CDR2 FQNEAQ (reference sequence). CDR3 nucleotides: TGTGCCAGCAGGAGATCTAGCGAGAAAGGGTACGAGCAGTACTTC. This sequence encodes CASRRSSEKGYEQYF.

The rearrangement links TRBV7-3 to TRBJ2-6; 7 bases agree with TRBD2. With V trimmed by 2 bases and J by 0 bases, 4 bases remained unmatched. Germline V gives CDR1 SGHTA, CDR2 FQGTGA. This CDR3 is built from 17 residues. The DNA for the CDR3 is TGTGCCAGCAGCTTACGGGAGGTCAACTCTGGGGCCAACGTCCTGACTTTC. Translation: CASSLREVNSGANVLTF.

The chain combines TRBV7-2 with TRBJ2-3; 12 nucleotides match TRBD2. CDR3 length: 15 residues. The V gene's germline CDR1 is SGHTA and CDR2 FQGNSA. V was pared by 1 base and J by 5 bases, with 1 base of the junction left unmatched. The CDR3 spells CASSLGGLAGDTQYF. CDR3 nucleotide sequence: TGTGCCAGCAGCTTAGGGGGACTAGCGGGAGATACGCAGTATTTT.

This clone was found a few times. The chain links TRBV5-1 to TRBJ2-7; 7 nucleotides match TRBD2. V was pared by 0 bases and J by 1 base, with 1 base of the junction left unmatched. Germline CDR1 is SGHRS and CDR2 is YFSETQ. The CDR3 covers 14 residues. CDR3 bases: TGCGCCAGCAGCTTGGGACTAGCTTCCTACGAGCAGTACTTC. Its protein product is CASSLGLASYEQYF.

The genes are TRBV30 and TRBJ2-5; 12 bases are a match to TRBD1. CDR3 length: 14 residues. The V segment lost 3 bases and the J segment 5 bases; nucleotides outside the gene matches: 4. Germline CDR1 and CDR2: GTSNPN and SVGIG (reference sequence). CDR3 coding DNA: TGTGCCTGGAGGGGGACAGGGGGCAGGGAGACCCAGTACTTC. Amino acids: CAWRGTGGRETQYF.

V usage is TRBV19 and J usage is TRBJ1-2, with TRBD1 matching over 7 bases. Germline V gene sequence: CDR1 LNHDA, CDR2 SQIVND (reference sequence). V gave up 4 bases and J gave up 8 bases; unmatched junction bases: 16. This CDR3 is built from 16 residues. In DNA form, the CDR3 reads TGTGCCAGTAGTACCCCCCCGGGACAGCCGATCTGGGGCTACACCTTC. The encoded protein is CASSTPPGQPIWGYTF. Together with reference TRBV19 and TRBJ1-2, the CDR3 gives the full variable domain: DGGITQSPKYLFRKEGQNVTLSCEQNLNHDAMYWYRQDPGQGLRLIYYSQIVNDFQKGDIAEGYSVSREKKESFPLTVTSAQKNPTAFYLCASSTPPGQPIWGYTFGSGTRLTVV.

This sequence joins TRBV10-3 and TRBJ1-4; weak D call: TRBD1 (5 bases). This CDR3 is 13 amino acids long. The germline gives CDR1 ENHRY, CDR2 SYGVKD. V lost 6 bases and J 7 bases, leaving 12 bases between the germline ends. CDR3 protein: CAISQGPSEKLFF. Written as DNA, the CDR3 is TGTGCCATCAGCCAGGGCCCGTCTGAAAAACTGTTTTTT.

A note on this clone: This specimen includes other DNA sequences encoding the same CDR3. The chain is built from TRBV27 and TRBJ2-3; 8 bases line up with TRBD2. The germline V gene encodes CDR1 MNHEY and CDR2 SMNVEV (reference sequence). V lost 8 bases to trimming and J lost 1 base; unmatched junction nucleotides: 2. This CDR3 has 13 residues. In nucleotides, the CDR3 is TGTGCCAGCTCAGCGGGGGGCACAGATACGCAGTATTTT. It translates to CASSAGGTDTQYF.

The rearrangement links TRBV5-1 to TRBJ2-7; D might be TRBD2 (6 bases). This CDR3 comprises 14 residues. Germline lookup yields CDR1 SGHRS and CDR2 YFSETQ. V was cut by 2 bases and J by 3 bases, with 12 bases left in between. The DNA of the CDR3 is TGCGCCAGCAGCTTAACCGGGGGAGTCTACGAGCAGTACTTC. It is translated as CASSLTGGVYEQYF.

This clone appeared a few times. The J gene is TRBJ2-6, the V gene TRBV5-1; TRBD1 is a possible D gene (5 bases). The germline V and J ends were trimmed by 0 bases and 0 bases, with 10 bases remaining between them. Per germline, CDR1 SGHRS and CDR2 YFSETQ. The CDR3 sequence is 17 residues long. The CDR3 region is CASSLVQGYSGANVLTF. As DNA, the CDR3 is TGCGCCAGCAGCTTGGTGCAGGGATACTCTGGGGCCAACGTCCTGACTTTC.

The chain uses TRBV2 and TRBJ2-4; 11 bases agree with TRBD1. Germline CDR1 SNHLY, CDR2 FYNNEI. CDR3 length: 14 residues. The V segment lost 7 bases and the J segment 7 bases; nucleotides outside the gene matches: 6. The CDR3 sequence is CASTGQGAENIQYF. The CDR3 region has the DNA TGTGCCAGCACTGGACAGGGGGCTGAGAACATTCAGTACTTC.